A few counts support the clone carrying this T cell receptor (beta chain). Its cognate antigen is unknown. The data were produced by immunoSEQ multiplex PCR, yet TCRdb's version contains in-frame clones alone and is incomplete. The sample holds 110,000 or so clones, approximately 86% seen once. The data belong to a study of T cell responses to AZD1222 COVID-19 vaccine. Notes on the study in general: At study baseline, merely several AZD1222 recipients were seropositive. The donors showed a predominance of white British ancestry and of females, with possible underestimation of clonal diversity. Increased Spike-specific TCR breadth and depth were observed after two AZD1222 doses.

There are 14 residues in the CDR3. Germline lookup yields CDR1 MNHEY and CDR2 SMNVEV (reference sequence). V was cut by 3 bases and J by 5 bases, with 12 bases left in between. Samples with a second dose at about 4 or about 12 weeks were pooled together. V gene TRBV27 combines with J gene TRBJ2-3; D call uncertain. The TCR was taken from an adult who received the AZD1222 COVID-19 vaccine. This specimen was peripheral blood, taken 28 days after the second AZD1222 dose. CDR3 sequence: CASSFRISGDTQYF. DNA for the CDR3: TGTGCCAGCAGTTTCCGTATCTCCGGAGATACGCAGTATTTT.